The sequence of this TCR beta chain was determined in a study of cytomegalovirus exposure and HLA in healthy donors. At the level of the study: Of some 360 genotyped donors, 81% clustered with self-reported Caucasian donors.

PCR amplification relied on 60 Vbeta primers (plus 13 Jbeta primers). The method was immunoSEQ multiplex PCR; TCRdb's version includes in-frame clones alone and lacks a portion of them. This table holds about 240,000 clones, around 76% found once. Study-wide results and limits: An analysis done earlier found most TCR beta V segments productive about 90% or about 30% of the time. When a later analysis compared HLA-associated TCR beta chains with equally common others, the HLA-associated chains turned out to be more clonally expanded and to have lower generation probabilities.

Notes on this clone: Antigen: not known.

Germline V gene data show CDR1 as SQVTM and CDR2 as ANQGSEA. CDR3 length: 14 residues. With V trimmed by 7 bases and J by 4 bases, 5 bases remained unmatched. The sequenced sample consisted of PBMCs. This TCR was recovered from a woman aged 40 to 49 in good health and CMV-seropositive. The chain has TRBV29-1 and TRBJ2-2; TRBD2 matches 11 bases. Written as DNA, the CDR3 is TGCAGCGCCTCGGGACTAGCGGCCACCGGGGAGCTGTTTTTT. Protein: CSASGLAATGELFF.